This passage covers 3 T cell receptor beta chains from one sample sequenced in a study of T cell repertoires in cytomegalovirus infection. TCRdb itself ran the reads through MiXCR, one entry per CDR3 protein. The sample carries 740,000 or so distinct CDR3 sequences, roughly a third recorded once. What was sequenced was PBMCs. Every receptor here comes from a human donor in good health (CMV status not recorded). Some clones in this sample may be carry-over from other donors' samples.

This clonotype turned up a few times. V is TRBV28 and J is TRBJ2-7; no clear D gene. Trimming shortened V by 0 bases and J by 11 bases, and 11 bases separated the two germline ends. Germline V lookup: CDR1 MDHEN, CDR2 SYDVKM. The CDR3 extends over 12 amino acids. The CDR3 coding sequence is TGTGCCAGCAGTTTATGGCAGGCATTTAAGTACTTC. It yields the protein CASSLWQAFKYF.

The rearrangement joins TRBV2 to TRBJ1-2, with 7 positions matching TRBD1. Trimming at V came to 3 bases and at J to 2 bases, leaving 6 bases not matched to a gene. Germline lookup yields CDR1 SNHLY and CDR2 FYNNEI. The CDR3 has 15 amino acids. Here the CDR3 DNA reads TGTGCCAGCAGTGACTTGGGACAGATAAACTATGGCTACACCTTC. Encoded protein: CASSDLGQINYGYTF.

This chain uses TRBV7-6 with TRBJ2-3, with D perhaps TRBD2 (5 bases). The V gene lost 3 bases and the J gene lost 11 bases, with 12 bases spanning the gap. The CDR3 is 12 amino acids. CDR1 and CDR2 (germline): SGHVS, FNYEAQ. The DNA for the CDR3 is TGTGCCAGCAGCTTGGGAGTGTCTGGGCAGTATTTT. Protein sequence: CASSLGVSGQYF.